The clone carrying this T cell receptor beta chain was recorded only once. Its antigen remains unidentified. One end of the junction is discordant with germline, which a read error may explain. The source of the sample is a study of CD8+ T cells in alopecia areata. Study information: Treated individuals took tofacitinib by mouth, 5 to 10 mg twice daily.

cDNA serving as the sequencing template came from extracted, reverse transcribed RNA. Measured with immunoSEQ multiplex PCR; TCRdb has only the in-frame clones, and not every one. This table holds about 120,000 clones, roughly 57% found once. Study-level points and caveats: Tofacitinib significantly decreased scalp clonality and expanded CD8+ clones among top 100.

Treatment described: oral pan-JAK inhibitor, 5-10 mg twice daily. Germline lookup yields CDR1 SGHTA and CDR2 FQGNSA. CDR3 length: 12 amino acids. This rearrangement joins TRBV7-2 to TRBJ2-3; no reliable D call. This sample comprised CD4+ T cells sorted from blood, obtained at week 4, from a patient treated with tofacitinib. The clonotype originates from a human donor with alopecia areata. This CDR3 reads CVSSPTRDTQYF. CDR3 DNA sequence: TGTGTCAGCAGCCCGACAAGGGATACGCAGTATTTT.